The source of this T cell receptor beta chain is a study of control samples from healthy donors and cancer patients. This clone was detected once. Sequencing used immunoSEQ multiplex PCR; TCRdb keeps in-frame clones, though not all of them. The table lists 150,000 to 200,000 clones, more than 90% of them singletons. The J segment lost 5 bases and the V segment lost 2 bases, leaving 3 bases of the junction unmatched. The germline CDR1 and CDR2 sequences are SQVTM and ANQGSEA. This CDR3 is built from 14 residues. This TCR derives from a man aged 30 to 39 in good health. This rearrangement joins TRBV29-1 to TRBJ2-1; 10 bases fit TRBD2. Sequencing was performed on blood. The CDR3 region is CSVESGRADNEQFF. CDR3 nucleotides: TGCAGCGTTGAAAGCGGGAGGGCAGACAATGAGCAGTTCTTC.